Listed below are T cell receptor beta chains from one sample, sequenced in a study of shared clonotypes between healthy human individuals. The data were produced by immunoSEQ multiplex PCR, yet TCRdb's version contains in-frame clones alone and is incomplete. The table shows about 1 million clones, with around 78% occurring only once. Sequenced: memory CD4+ T cells from PBMCs. The receptors derive from a man between 18 and 35 years old in good health. Some clones in this sample may be carry-over from other donors' samples. Each CDR3 is given with its conserved first and last residue. D genes are given only for firm matches. Rows give clone size only sometimes, using once, few, many, or a class for an expanded clone.

size: .
J: TRBJ1-5
D: .
V: TRBV10-3
DNA: TGTGCCATCAGTGAAGGGTGGAGCAATCAGCCCCAGCATTTT
CDR3: CAISEGWSNQPQHF

size: .
J: TRBJ2-7
D: .
V: TRBV5-1
DNA: TGCGCCAGCAGCCCGGGGGCTAGGGATTACTACGAGCAGTACTTC
CDR3: CASSPGARDYYEQYF

size: .
J: TRBJ1-5
D: .
V: TRBV27
DNA: TGTGCCAGCAGTTTAGGGGGAGGGTGGGGGCCCCAGCATTTT
CDR3: CASSLGGGWGPQHF

size: .
J: TRBJ1-2
D: .
V: TRBV7-8
DNA: TGTGCCAGCAGCTTATTGGGAACACGCTATGGCTACACCTTC
CDR3: CASSLLGTRYGYTF

size: .
J: TRBJ2-3
D: .
V: TRBV20-1
DNA: TGCAGTGCTAGTTATCCGCAGTATTTT
CDR3: CSASYPQYF

size: .
J: TRBJ2-2
D: TRBD1
V: TRBV5-1
DNA: TGCGCCAGCAGCTCTCCGGGACAGGGGGACACCGGGGAGCTGTTTTTT
CDR3: CASSSPGQGDTGELFF

size: .
J: TRBJ1-1
D: .
V: TRBV6-6
DNA: TGTGCCACCAGTATCCCCCCGGACACTGAAGCTTTCTTT
CDR3: CATSIPPDTEAFF

size: .
J: TRBJ2-1
D: .
V: TRBV5-4
DNA: TGTGCCAGCAGCATGTGGAATGGGAACAACCCCTACAATGAGCAGTTCTTC
CDR3: CASSMWNGNNPYNEQFF

size: .
J: TRBJ2-7
D: .
V: TRBV12-1
DNA: TGTGCCAGCAGCTTTGCGAGGGGGGGTTACGAGCAGTACTTC
CDR3: CASSFARGGYEQYF

size: few
J: TRBJ1-1
D: .
V: TRBV28
DNA: TGTGCCAGCAGTTTAACAACTTACACTGAAGCTTTCTTT
CDR3: CASSLTTYTEAFF

size: .
J: TRBJ1-4
D: .
V: TRBV5-1
DNA: TGCGCCAGCAGCTACGGAGGGCGCGCAACTAATGAAAAACTGTTTTTT
CDR3: CASSYGGRATNEKLFF

size: .
J: TRBJ2-1
D: TRBD2
V: TRBV7-3
DNA: TGTGCCAGCAGTTTATCAGCGGGAGAGCTTGAGCAGTTCTTC
CDR3: CASSLSAGELEQFF

size: few
J: TRBJ2-5
D: .
V: TRBV5-1
DNA: TGCGCCAGCAGCTTGGGTGGGGGGAATCAGGAGACCCAGTACTTC
CDR3: CASSLGGGNQETQYF

size: once
J: TRBJ2-7
D: .
V: TRBV2
DNA: TGTGCCAGCATAGTAGCGGTCGAACTCTACGAGCAGTACTTC
CDR3: CASIVAVELYEQYF

size: .
J: TRBJ2-5
D: .
V: TRBV28
DNA: TGTGCCAGCAGTTTCCGGGAGACCCAGTACTTC
CDR3: CASSFRETQYF

size: .
J: TRBJ1-2
D: .
V: TRBV11-2
DNA: TGTGCCAGCAGCCCCTCTGGGCAATCATACAACTATGGCTACACCTTC
CDR3: CASSPSGQSYNYGYTF

size: few
J: TRBJ2-2
D: .
V: TRBV7-8
DNA: TGTGCCAGCAGCCCATCTCGGGGGTACAGGGGCGCTACCGGGGAGCTGTTTTTT
CDR3: CASSPSRGYRGATGELFF

size: .
J: TRBJ2-5
D: TRBD1
V: TRBV28
DNA: TGTGCCAGCAGTCCACCCGAGGGGACAGGGGAGACCCAGTACTTC
CDR3: CASSPPEGTGETQYF

size: .
J: TRBJ2-3
D: .
V: TRBV18
DNA: TGTGCCAGCTCACCCGCAAGGGATACGCAGTATTTT
CDR3: CASSPARDTQYF

size: .
J: TRBJ2-1
D: TRBD2
V: TRBV27
DNA: TGTGCCAGCAGTCCCTGGACTAGCGGGCGTGTCAATGAGCAGTTCTTC
CDR3: CASSPWTSGRVNEQFF

size: .
J: TRBJ1-1
D: .
V: TRBV5-1
DNA: TGCGCCAGCAGCTACCAAGGGGGGAACACTGAAGCTTTCTTT
CDR3: CASSYQGGNTEAFF

size: once
J: TRBJ2-7
D: TRBD2
V: TRBV6-4
DNA: TGTGCCAGCAGTGACGCGGGGGGCCGGCAGTACTTC
CDR3: CASSDAGGRQYF

size: .
J: TRBJ1-2
D: .
V: TRBV2
DNA: TGTGCCAGCAAATCTGAGACAGTTGGCTATGGCTACACCTTC
CDR3: CASKSETVGYGYTF

size: .
J: TRBJ2-1
D: .
V: TRBV7-9
DNA: TGTGCCAGCAGCTTCTTGGGGACTTACAATGAGCAGTTCTTC
CDR3: CASSFLGTYNEQFF

size: .
J: TRBJ2-1
D: TRBD2
V: TRBV18
DNA: TGTGCCAGCTCATACCGGCCGGGACTAAAAGCCCAGAGTTGGTTCTTC
CDR3: CASSYRPGLKAQSWFF

size: .
J: TRBJ2-2
D: TRBD1
V: TRBV7-9
DNA: TGTGCCAGCAAACAGGGGGTGGCGAACACCGGGGAGCTGTTTTTT
CDR3: CASKQGVANTGELFF

size: .
J: TRBJ1-1
D: .
V: TRBV6-5
DNA: TGTGCCAGCAGGCCTACTCTTTCCGCTGAAGCTTTCTTT
CDR3: CASRPTLSAEAFF

size: .
J: TRBJ2-1
D: TRBD2
V: TRBV29-1
DNA: TGCAGCGTGGGTACTAGCGGTGCATACAATGAGCAGTTCTTC
CDR3: CSVGTSGAYNEQFF

size: .
J: TRBJ2-7
D: TRBD2
V: TRBV7-8
DNA: TGTGCCAGCAGCTTGGGGCTAGCGGGACAGGAGCAGTACTTC
CDR3: CASSLGLAGQEQYF

size: many
J: TRBJ2-7
D: TRBD2
V: TRBV5-1
DNA: TGCGCCAGCAGCGGGACTAGCGGGAGGGCCGGCGAGCAGTACTTC
CDR3: CASSGTSGRAGEQYF

size: .
J: TRBJ2-1
D: TRBD1
V: TRBV5-6
DNA: TGTGCCAGCAGCCCCTGGGACAGGAGAGAGATGGAGCAGTTCTTC
CDR3: CASSPWDRREMEQFF

size: many
J: TRBJ2-3
D: .
V: TRBV11-2
DNA: TGTGCCAGCAGCTTATCACGCACAGATACGCAGTATTTT
CDR3: CASSLSRTDTQYF

size: few
J: TRBJ1-4
D: .
V: TRBV11-2
DNA: TGTGCCAGCAGCCCGACCTTCAGGGATGAAAAACTGTTTTTT
CDR3: CASSPTFRDEKLFF

size: .
J: TRBJ2-3
D: .
V: TRBV5-4
DNA: TGTGCCAGCAGTCGCTCAGGGAGGAGCACAGATACGCAGTATTTT
CDR3: CASSRSGRSTDTQYF

size: .
J: TRBJ1-2
D: TRBD1
V: TRBV5-6
DNA: TGTGCCAGCAGCTTGCTGGCAGGGGGGCTCTATGGCTACACCTTC
CDR3: CASSLLAGGLYGYTF

size: .
J: TRBJ2-5
D: .
V: TRBV19
DNA: TGTGCCAGTAGCATAGGGGTTTTAGAGACCCAGTACTTC
CDR3: CASSIGVLETQYF

size: .
J: TRBJ2-2
D: .
V: TRBV27
DNA: TGTGCCAGCAGTTGGGGGAGTGGGACCGGGGAGCTGTTTTTT
CDR3: CASSWGSGTGELFF

size: .
J: TRBJ2-5
D: TRBD1
V: TRBV5-4
DNA: TGTGCCAGCAGCTTTCCAGGGGGCCAAGAGACCCAGTACTTC
CDR3: CASSFPGGQETQYF

size: .
J: TRBJ2-1
D: TRBD2
V: TRBV28
DNA: TGTGCCAGCAGTCCCTCTAGCGGGCGCTCCTACAATGAGCAGTTCTTC
CDR3: CASSPSSGRSYNEQFF

size: .
J: TRBJ1-2
D: .
V: TRBV19
DNA: TGTGCCAGTAGTATTCAGGGTGGAGACTATGGCTACACCTTC
CDR3: CASSIQGGDYGYTF

size: .
J: TRBJ2-3
D: TRBD2
V: TRBV7-3
DNA: TGTGCCAGCAGCTTTAGCGGGTGGGCAGATACGCAGTATTTT
CDR3: CASSFSGWADTQYF

size: .
J: TRBJ2-1
D: TRBD2
V: TRBV4-1
DNA: TGCGCCACCAGACCTGGGACTAGCGGGAGGGGCAGCTCCTACAATGAGCAGTTCTTC
CDR3: CATRPGTSGRGSSYNEQFF

size: .
J: TRBJ2-7
D: TRBD2
V: TRBV10-2
DNA: TGCGCCAGCACAGCGGGAGCCATGGACGAGCAGTACTTC
CDR3: CASTAGAMDEQYF

size: .
J: TRBJ2-5
D: TRBD1
V: TRBV7-9
DNA: TGTGCCAGCAGCTATTGGGGGACAGCAAAAGAGACCCAGTACTTC
CDR3: CASSYWGTAKETQYF

size: .
J: TRBJ2-1
D: .
V: TRBV7-2
DNA: TGTGCCAGCAGCTCCACACTAGCCCATGAGCAGTTCTTC
CDR3: CASSSTLAHEQFF

size: .
J: TRBJ2-3
D: TRBD2
V: TRBV9
DNA: TGTGCCAGCAGCGTAGGGGGACTAGCGGGAGGAAGTCACACAGATACGCAGTATTTT
CDR3: CASSVGGLAGGSHTDTQYF

size: .
J: TRBJ1-2
D: TRBD1
V: TRBV6-1
DNA: TGTGCCAGCAGCCCCAGGGGGTTTAGCTATGGCTACACCTTC
CDR3: CASSPRGFSYGYTF

size: .
J: TRBJ1-1
D: .
V: TRBV29-1
DNA: TGCAGCGTTGGTTTTGGGCTGAACACTGAAGCTTTCTTT
CDR3: CSVGFGLNTEAFF

size: .
J: TRBJ2-5
D: .
V: TRBV7-9
DNA: TGTGCCAGCATTCTTGGGGGGCTAGAGACCCAGTACTTC
CDR3: CASILGGLETQYF

size: .
J: TRBJ2-3
D: TRBD1
V: TRBV9
DNA: TGTGCCAGCAGCGTACGGGGGACAGGGGCAGATACGCAGTATTTT
CDR3: CASSVRGTGADTQYF

size: few
J: TRBJ2-2
D: .
V: TRBV10-2
DNA: TGCGCCAGCAAGGACAGGAACACCGGGGAGCTGTTTTTT
CDR3: CASKDRNTGELFF

size: .
J: TRBJ2-1
D: TRBD2
V: TRBV6-6
DNA: TGTGCCAGCAGTTACTCGAGCGCGACTAGCGTTCGGGAGCAGTTCTTC
CDR3: CASSYSSATSVREQFF

size: .
J: TRBJ1-2
D: TRBD1
V: TRBV9
DNA: TGTGCCAGCAGCGCACAGGGGGCAAACTATGGCTACACCTTC
CDR3: CASSAQGANYGYTF

size: .
J: TRBJ2-6
D: TRBD1
V: TRBV4-1
DNA: TGCGCCAGCAGCCAACGACAGGGCGGCGCTGGGGCCAACGTCCTGACTTTC
CDR3: CASSQRQGGAGANVLTF

size: .
J: TRBJ2-5
D: .
V: TRBV7-9
DNA: TGTGCCAGCAGCCAGGGGCAGGGCTACCAAGAGACCCAGTACTTC
CDR3: CASSQGQGYQETQYF

size: .
J: TRBJ1-1
D: .
V: TRBV25-1
DNA: TGTGCCAGCAGGCGTAACAGGAACACTGAAGCTTTCTTT
CDR3: CASRRNRNTEAFF

size: .
J: TRBJ2-7
D: TRBD2
V: TRBV15
DNA: TGTGCCACCAGCAGCCAACTAGCGGGAGTAGAAGAACAGTACTTC
CDR3: CATSSQLAGVEEQYF

size: .
J: TRBJ2-7
D: .
V: TRBV5-4
DNA: TGTGCCAGCAGCTCACGAGCGGGCGACGGCTCCTACGAGCAGTACTTC
CDR3: CASSSRAGDGSYEQYF

size: .
J: TRBJ2-2
D: .
V: TRBV28
DNA: TGTGCCAGCAGTTTCGGGCGGGCCGGTGGCGGGGAGCTGTTTTTT
CDR3: CASSFGRAGGGELFF